This TCR beta chain was identified during a study of blood T cells in healthy people across ages. Findings of the study overall: TCR beta diversity correlated strongly with naive T cell percentage.

V was clipped by 1 base and J by 3 bases, with 9 bases between them. The CDR3 is 14 residues long. Germline CDR1 reads LGHNA; CDR2 reads YNFKEQ. A second roughly 6 to 12 cycle PCR used barcoded and J-beta primers. A single record per CDR3 protein comes from TCRdb applying MiXCR to the 5' RACE reads. In the table there are more than 650,000 distinct CDR3 sequences, around half of which are singletons. This clonotype was seen more than once but under ten times. Its antigen is not identified. The origin of this receptor is an elderly man in good health. Material for sequencing was blood. The V gene is TRBV4-2, the J gene TRBJ1-2; tentatively, D is TRBD1 (6 bases). In nucleotides, the CDR3 is TGTGCCAGCAGCCAAGTAGGGGGGGACTATGGCTACACCTTC. Amino acids: CASSQVGGDYGYTF.